One and the same sample provided the 25 T cell receptor beta chains below, sequenced in a study of T-cell reconstitution after alpha-beta-depleted transplantation in children. Researchers prepared the TCRbeta library using unique molecular identifiers, the study reports. TCRdb re-derived calls from the PCR reads in MiXCR, one entry per CDR3 protein. The profile shows about 440,000 distinct CDR3 sequences, over 40% of them singletons. The sample here was PBMCs, taken before TCRalphabeta/CD19-depleted stem cell transplant. These receptors came from a girl under 10 years old with aplastic anemia, due to receive a stem cell transplant.

This clonotype was seen only a few times. The chain has TRBV9 and TRBJ2-6, with TRBD1 matching 8 bases. Germline V gene data show CDR1 as SGDLS and CDR2 as YYNGEE. The CDR3 contains 19 residues. V lost 4 bases and J lost 0; bases outside the gene matches: 12. The CDR3 bases are TGTGCCAGCAGCCCACGACCCCCGGGACAGGACTCTGGGGCCAACGTCCTGACTTTC. It is translated as CASSPRPPGQDSGANVLTF.

The J gene is TRBJ2-7, the V gene TRBV7-2, with D perhaps matching TRBD2 (6 bases). The CDR3 totals 16 residues. The germline V gene has CDR1 SGHTA and CDR2 FQGNSA. Trimming pared 5 bases from V and 2 bases from J, leaving 19 bases between. As DNA, the CDR3 is TGTGCCAGCAGCCCAGGCCCTGGCGGGATGACCTACGAGCAGTACTTC. Encoded protein: CASSPGPGGMTYEQYF. The full variable domain, in which reference TRBV7-2 and TRBJ2-7 provide the parts outside the CDR3, is GAGVSQSPSNKVTEKGKDVELRCDPISGHTALYWYRQSLGQGLEFLIYFQGNSAPDKSGLPSDRFSAERTGGSVSTLTIQRTQQEDSAVYLCASSPGPGGMTYEQYFGPGTRLTVT.

Details on this clonotype: Sequence at one end of the junction differs from germline and may be a read error. The V gene is TRBV13, the J gene TRBJ1-1; a weak D match, TRBD1 (5 bases). The V gene's germline CDR1 is PRHDT and CDR2 FYEKMQ (reference sequence). CDR3 length: 16 amino acids. The CDR3 coding sequence is TGTGCCAGCAGCTTACGGGGGAGAGGGAGGAACACTGAGGCTTTCTTT. Encoded protein: CASSLRGRGRNTEAFF.

The J gene is TRBJ2-2, the V gene TRBV15; the D gene is possibly TRBD1 (7 bases). V was trimmed by 5 bases and J by 0 bases, leaving 19 bases between them. Germline-derived CDR1 and CDR2 are LNHNV and YYDKDF (reference sequence). CDR3 length equals 18 residues. CDR3 coding DNA: TGTGCCACCAGCCCTCCCCCGGGCAGGGGGGCGAACACCGGGGAGCTGTTTTTT. This encodes CATSPPPGRGANTGELFF.

This clonotype occurred many times. The chain joins TRBV15 to TRBJ2-5; D perhaps matches TRBD2 (5 bases). The germline gives CDR1 LNHNV, CDR2 YYDKDF (reference sequence). Trimming left V 0 bases short and J 4 bases short, with 12 bases between. CDR3 length: 15 residues. CDR3 loop: CATSRDEVAGETQYF. The CDR3 DNA follows: TGTGCCACCAGCAGAGATGAAGTCGCGGGAGAGACCCAGTACTTC.

The CDR3: CAWSVQGETQYF. The CDR3, as DNA: TGTGCCTGGAGTGTACAGGGAGAGACCCAGTACTTC. The chain joins TRBV30 to TRBJ2-5; TRBD1 might be the D (6 bases). This CDR3 region has 12 residues. Trimming shortened V by 0 bases and J by 4 bases, and 6 bases separated the two germline ends. Germline V gene data show CDR1 as GTSNPN and CDR2 as SVGIG (reference sequence).

This clonotype appeared many times. The chain combines TRBV12-3 or TRBV12-4 with TRBJ1-1; a possible D gene is TRBD1 (5 bases). This CDR3 contains 16 residues. Trimming took off 3 bases at V and 12 bases at J, with 26 bases between the two ends. The CDR3 here is CASSFSGRAQESRTFF. As DNA, the CDR3 is TGTGCCAGCAGTTTTTCGGGCAGGGCTCAAGAATCGAGAACTTTCTTT.

The table lists this clonotype with a few counts. V is TRBV4-3 and J is TRBJ1-2, with D possibly being TRBD1 (5 bases). V lost 0 bases to trimming and J lost 5 bases, with 13 bases between them. Germline-derived CDR1 and CDR2 are LGHNA and YSLEER. This CDR3 comprises 15 residues. CDR3 coding DNA: TGCGCCAGCAGCCAAGATTCGATGGGGACTTATGGCTACACCTTC. This translates into CASSQDSMGTYGYTF.

This rearrangement joins TRBV5-4 to TRBJ2-1; the match to TRBD2 covers 11 bases. The CDR3 spans 17 residues. Unmatched junction bases numbered 12, after V lost 4 bases and J lost 6 bases. Looked up from germline, CDR1 is SGHNT and CDR2 is YYREEE (reference sequence). CDR3 residues: CASSPLLLAGGGNEQFF. The CDR3 nucleotides read TGTGCCAGCAGCCCCCTGCTCCTAGCGGGGGGCGGCAATGAGCAGTTCTTC.

The chain has TRBV29-1 and TRBJ2-7; 16 nucleotides align to TRBD2. V gave up 2 bases and J gave up 0 bases; unmatched junction bases: 13. The CDR3 covers 20 residues. Germline CDR1 and CDR2: SQVTM and ANQGSEA. Here the CDR3 reads CSVERAMGLAGGPGSYEQYF. Written as DNA, the CDR3 is TGCAGCGTTGAAAGGGCGATGGGACTAGCGGGAGGGCCGGGCTCCTACGAGCAGTACTTC.

This clonotype has at least ten counts. The V and J genes are TRBV10-2 and TRBJ1-1, with a tentative D call TRBD1 (6 bases). Germline CDR1 and CDR2: WSHSY and SAAADI. CDR3 length: 13 amino acids. V lost 6 bases and J lost 1, with 9 bases in between. The CDR3 protein is CASRQGWNTEAFF. CDR3 sequence (DNA): TGCGCCAGCAGACAGGGTTGGAACACTGAAGCTTTCTTT.

This clonotype was seen a few times. V usage is TRBV7-2 and J usage is TRBJ2-7; tentatively, D is TRBD2 (6 bases). The CDR3 contains 16 residues. V gave up 1 base and J gave up 0 bases, with 13 bases separating them. Germline CDR1 reads SGHTA; CDR2 reads FQGNSA. This CDR3 reads CASSLVSSGSSYEQYF. CDR3 in DNA: TGTGCCAGCAGCTTAGTTAGTAGCGGCAGCTCCTACGAGCAGTACTTC.

This chain joins TRBV11-2 and TRBJ2-5, with D perhaps TRBD1 (5 bases). The ends were cut back, 0 bases at V and 4 bases at J, with 9 bases in the middle. Germline CDR1 and CDR2: SGHAT and FQNNGV. This CDR3 region has 14 residues. The CDR3 protein is CASSLDLGVETQYF. The CDR3 coding sequence is TGTGCCAGCAGCTTAGATCTAGGGGTAGAGACCCAGTACTTC.

The table lists this clonotype with a few counts. The chain recombines TRBV2 with TRBJ2-2; the match to TRBD2 covers 7 bases. Looked up from germline, CDR1 is SNHLY and CDR2 is FYNNEI. J was trimmed by 4 bases and V by 6 bases; bases with no gene match: 5. The CDR3 is 14 amino acids. This CDR3 is CASRGLVVTGELFF. In nucleotides, the CDR3 is TGTGCCAGCAGAGGACTAGTCGTCACCGGGGAGCTGTTTTTT.

This clonotype has ten or more counts. The chain links TRBV7-2 to TRBJ2-1, with 7 positions matching TRBD2. V trimming: 5 bases; J trimming: 0 bases; junction bases outside the gene matches: 7. CDR3 length: 16 residues. Looked up from germline, CDR1 is SGHTA and CDR2 is FQGNSA. In DNA, the CDR3 is TGTGCCAGCAGCCCCCCCGGGACTACCTCCTACAATGAGCAGTTCTTC. This gives the protein CASSPPGTTSYNEQFF.

The table lists this clonotype with many counts. This rearrangement joins TRBV20-1 to TRBJ2-7; 8 bases match TRBD1. From germline, CDR1 is DFQATT and CDR2 SNEGSKA (reference sequence). The J segment lost 0 bases and the V segment lost 0 bases, leaving 4 bases of the junction unmatched. The CDR3 is made up of 15 amino acids. The CDR3 nucleotides read TGCAGTGCTAGAGAGGACAGGGCAGGCTCCTACGAGCAGTACTTC. Translation gives CSAREDRAGSYEQYF.

The chain couples TRBV6-2 or TRBV6-3 to TRBJ2-7, with a possible D match to TRBD1 (6 bases). The CDR3 contains 15 residues. V was trimmed by 2 bases and J by 5 bases, leaving 16 bases between them. Germline assignment: CDR1 MNHEY and CDR2 SVGEGT. Here the CDR3 DNA reads TGTGCCAGCAGTTACGATCTCCAGGGGTGGAACGAGCAGTACTTC. It translates to CASSYDLQGWNEQYF.

This chain links TRBV7-2 with TRBJ2-1, with D possibly TRBD2 on 5 matching bases. Per germline, CDR1 SGHTA and CDR2 FQGNSA. Trimming shortened V by 1 base and J by 7 bases, and 11 bases separated the two germline ends. CDR3 length equals 14 residues. As DNA, the CDR3 is TGTGCCAGCAGCTTAGTTCAACGGGGTAATGAGCAGTTCTTC. Protein: CASSLVQRGNEQFF.

V and J are TRBV6-1 and TRBJ2-7; tentatively, D is TRBD1 (7 bases). With 7 bases removed from V and 2 bases from J, the gap between germline ends came to 18 bases. CDR3 size: 15 residues. Germline V gives CDR1 MNHNS, CDR2 SASEGT. CDR3 sequence: CASKPGQGGPYEQYF. CDR3 DNA: TGTGCCAGCAAACCCGGTCAGGGGGGTCCCTACGAGCAGTACTTC.

The chain employs TRBV7-2 and TRBJ2-5; TRBD1 might be the D (5 bases). This CDR3 is 14 amino acids long. Between the trimmed V and J ends, which lost 5 bases and 1 base, there was a span of 11 bases. Germline CDR1 and CDR2: SGHTA and FQGNSA. The DNA for the CDR3 is TGTGCCAGCAGCCCTGACAGAAGCCAAGAGACCCAGTACTTC. Translation: CASSPDRSQETQYF.

This clonotype has just a few counts. The chain carries TRBV7-9 and TRBJ2-3; D is uncertain. Trimming took 2 bases from V and 2 from J, leaving 8 bases between them. Germline CDR1 is SEHNR and CDR2 is FQNEAQ (reference sequence). There are 14 residues in the CDR3. The CDR3 DNA reads as TGTGCCAGCAGCTTAAGGACGACCACAGATACGCAGTATTTT. Protein sequence: CASSLRTTTDTQYF.

The V gene is TRBV12-3 or TRBV12-4, the J gene TRBJ2-1; the D gene is possibly TRBD1 (6 bases). The CDR3 loop spans 15 amino acids. Trimming shortened V by 6 bases and J by 4 bases, and 16 bases separated the two germline ends. The CDR3 DNA reads TGTGCCAGCAGGGGCCAGGGGACGGTATACAATGAGCAGTTCTTC. Amino acid sequence: CASRGQGTVYNEQFF.

V usage is TRBV7-3 and J usage is TRBJ2-2; 7 bases map to TRBD1. After removal of 5 bases from V and 4 bases from J, the junction contained 7 bases not matched to a gene. This CDR3 spans 15 amino acids. The germline V gene encodes CDR1 SGHTA and CDR2 FQGTGA. CDR3 sequence: CASSARGRVTGELFF. CDR3 sequence (DNA): TGTGCCAGCAGCGCAAGGGGGCGGGTCACCGGGGAGCTGTTTTTT.

The chain has TRBV6-2 or TRBV6-3 and TRBJ1-2; the D gene is possibly TRBD1 (6 bases). CDR1 MNHEY and CDR2 SVGEGT come from the germline V gene. Deletions cut 3 bases from V and 0 bases from J, with 11 bases between. The CDR3 spans 15 residues. The CDR3, as DNA: TGTGCCAGCAGTTATCGACAGGCAGCTAACTATGGCTACACCTTC. Its protein product is CASSYRQAANYGYTF.

The CDR3 here is CASSEARTASASSTDTQYF. CDR3 coding DNA: TGTGCCAGCAGTGAAGCCCGGACAGCGTCTGCTTCTAGCACAGATACGCAGTATTTT. The chain joins TRBV25-1 to TRBJ2-3; D may be TRBD1 (6 bases). V was pared by 2 bases and J by 0 bases, with 21 bases between. CDR1 is MGHDK and CDR2 is SYGVNS in the germline V gene. CDR3 size: 19 residues. The full variable domain, in which reference TRBV25-1 and TRBJ2-3 provide the parts outside the CDR3, is EADIYQTPRYLVIGTGKKITLECSQTMGHDKMYWYQQDPGMELHLIHYSYGVNSTEKGDLSSESTVSRIRTEHFPLTLESARPSHTSQYLCASSEARTASASSTDTQYFGPGTRLTVL.